Described below is a single T cell receptor beta chain sequence and its context. These data are taken from a study of blood T cell repertoires in COVID-19. TCRdb keeps only in-frame clones here, not all; method: immunoSEQ multiplex PCR. The table includes about 110,000 clones, around 80% detected once. CDR3 length equals 13 residues. Germline CDR1 is SGHAT and CDR2 is FQNNGV. With V trimmed by 5 bases and J by 16 bases, 12 bases remained unmatched. The gene calls are TRBV11-2 and TRBJ2-1; 9 nucleotides match TRBD2. Sequenced input: peripheral blood. This receptor was identified in a man aged 70 or older with active or convalescent COVID-19. The DNA of the CDR3 is TGTGCCAGCAGCACCTTGGGCGGGAGGGCCCTTTTCTTC. Its translation: CASSTLGGRALFF.